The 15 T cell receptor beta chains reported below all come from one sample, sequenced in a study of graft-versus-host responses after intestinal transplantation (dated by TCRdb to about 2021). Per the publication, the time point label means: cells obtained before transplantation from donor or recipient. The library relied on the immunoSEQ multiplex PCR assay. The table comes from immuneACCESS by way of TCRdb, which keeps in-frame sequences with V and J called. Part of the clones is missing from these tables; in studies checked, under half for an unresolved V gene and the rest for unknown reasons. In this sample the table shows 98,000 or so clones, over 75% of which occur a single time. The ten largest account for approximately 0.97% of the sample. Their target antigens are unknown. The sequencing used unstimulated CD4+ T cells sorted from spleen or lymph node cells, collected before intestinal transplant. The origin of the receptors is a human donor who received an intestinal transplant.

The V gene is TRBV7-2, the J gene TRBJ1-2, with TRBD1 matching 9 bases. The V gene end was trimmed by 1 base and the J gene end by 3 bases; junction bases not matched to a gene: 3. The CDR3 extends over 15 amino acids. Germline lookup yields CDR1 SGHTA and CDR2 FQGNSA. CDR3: CASSLGDRVYYGYTF. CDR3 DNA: TGTGCCAGCAGCTTAGGGGACAGGGTTTACTATGGCTACACCTTC.

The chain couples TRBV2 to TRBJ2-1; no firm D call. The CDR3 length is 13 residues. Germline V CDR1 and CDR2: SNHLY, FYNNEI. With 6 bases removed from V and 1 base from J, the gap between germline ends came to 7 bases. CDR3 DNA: TGTGCCAGCAGGAGAGGATCCTACAATGAGCAGTTCTTC. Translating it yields CASRRGSYNEQFF.

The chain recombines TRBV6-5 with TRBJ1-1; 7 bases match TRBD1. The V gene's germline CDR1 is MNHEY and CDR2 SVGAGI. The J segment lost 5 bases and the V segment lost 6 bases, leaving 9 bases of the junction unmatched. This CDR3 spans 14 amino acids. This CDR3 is CASRDRAGWTEAFF. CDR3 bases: TGTGCCAGCAGAGACAGGGCAGGGTGGACTGAAGCTTTCTTT.

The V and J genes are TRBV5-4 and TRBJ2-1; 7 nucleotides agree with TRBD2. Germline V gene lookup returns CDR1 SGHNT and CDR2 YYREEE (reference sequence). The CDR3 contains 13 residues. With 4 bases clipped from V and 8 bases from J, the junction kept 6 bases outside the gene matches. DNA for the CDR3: TGTGCCAGCAGCGTGACTAGCTTCGATGAGCAGTTCTTC. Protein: CASSVTSFDEQFF.

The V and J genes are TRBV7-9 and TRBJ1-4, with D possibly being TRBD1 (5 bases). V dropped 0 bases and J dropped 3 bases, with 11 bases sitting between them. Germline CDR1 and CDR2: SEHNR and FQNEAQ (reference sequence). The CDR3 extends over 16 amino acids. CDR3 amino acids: CASSLAGTGPNEKLFF. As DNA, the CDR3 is TGTGCCAGCAGCTTAGCGGGGACGGGCCCTAATGAAAAACTGTTTTTT. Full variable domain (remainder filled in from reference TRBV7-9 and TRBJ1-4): DTGVSQNPRHKITKRGQNVTFRCDPISEHNRLYWYRQTLGQGPEFLTYFQNEAQLEKSRLLSDRFSAERPKGSFSTLEIQRTEQGDSAMYLCASSLAGTGPNEKLFFGSGTQLSVL.

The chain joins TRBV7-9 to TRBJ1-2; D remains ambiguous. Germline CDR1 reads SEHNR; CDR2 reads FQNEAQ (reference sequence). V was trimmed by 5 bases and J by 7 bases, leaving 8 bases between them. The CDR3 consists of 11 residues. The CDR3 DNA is TGTGCCAGCAGCCCAAGCCCTGGCTACACCTTC. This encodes CASSPSPGYTF.

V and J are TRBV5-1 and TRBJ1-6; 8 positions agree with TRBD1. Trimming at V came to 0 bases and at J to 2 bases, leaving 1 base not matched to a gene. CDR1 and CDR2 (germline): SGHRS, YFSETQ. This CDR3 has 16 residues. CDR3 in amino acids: CASSLGTGTYNSPLHF. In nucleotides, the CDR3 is TGCGCCAGCAGCTTGGGGACAGGGACCTATAATTCACCCCTCCACTTT.

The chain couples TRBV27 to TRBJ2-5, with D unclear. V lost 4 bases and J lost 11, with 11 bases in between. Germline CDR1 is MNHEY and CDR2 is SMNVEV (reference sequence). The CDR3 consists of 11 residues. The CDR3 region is CASSYRALQYF. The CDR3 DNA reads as TGTGCCAGCAGTTACCGGGCCCTGCAGTACTTC.

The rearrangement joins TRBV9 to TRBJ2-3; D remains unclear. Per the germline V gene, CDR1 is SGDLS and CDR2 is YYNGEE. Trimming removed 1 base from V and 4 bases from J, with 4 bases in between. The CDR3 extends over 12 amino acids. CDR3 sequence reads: CASSVLADTQYF. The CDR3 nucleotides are TGTGCCAGCAGCGTACTCGCAGATACGCAGTATTTT.

The DNA for the CDR3 is TGTGCCATCAGCAGCCAGGGACACCACTACAATGAGCAGTTCTTC. Translating gives CAISSQGHHYNEQFF. This chain links TRBV10-3 with TRBJ2-1; TRBD1 might be the D (6 bases). The CDR3 runs to 15 residues. Trimming shortened V by 6 bases and J by 3 bases, and 15 bases separated the two germline ends. The germline CDR1 and CDR2 sequences are ENHRY and SYGVKD.

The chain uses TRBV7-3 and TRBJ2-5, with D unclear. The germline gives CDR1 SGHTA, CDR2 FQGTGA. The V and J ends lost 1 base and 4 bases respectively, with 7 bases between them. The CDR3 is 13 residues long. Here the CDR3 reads CASSLRGTETQYF. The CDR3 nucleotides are TGTGCCAGCAGCTTAAGGGGTACAGAGACCCAGTACTTC.

The CDR3 DNA is TGTGCCTCCGCCCCGGACAGTTACAATGAGCAGTTCTTC. It encodes CASAPDSYNEQFF. The chain carries TRBV30 and TRBJ2-1; a possible D gene is TRBD1 (6 bases). V lost 7 bases to trimming and J lost 4 bases, with 14 bases between them. This CDR3 spans 13 amino acids. Germline assignment: CDR1 GTSNPN and CDR2 SVGIG (reference sequence).

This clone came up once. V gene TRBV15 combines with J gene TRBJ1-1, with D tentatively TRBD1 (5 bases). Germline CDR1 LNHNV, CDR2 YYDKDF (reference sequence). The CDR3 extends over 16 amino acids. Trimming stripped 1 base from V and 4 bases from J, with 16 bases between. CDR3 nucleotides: TGTGCCACCAGCAGAGTGCGGGGGGGAAGGAGCACTGAAGCTTTCTTT. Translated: CATSRVRGGRSTEAFF. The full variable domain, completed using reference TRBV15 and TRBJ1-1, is DAMVIQNPRYQVTQFGKPVTLSCSQTLNHNVMYWYQQKSSQAPKLLFHYYDKDFNNEADTPDNFQSRRPNTSFCFLDIRSPGLGDTAMYLCATSRVRGGRSTEAFFGQGTRLTVV.

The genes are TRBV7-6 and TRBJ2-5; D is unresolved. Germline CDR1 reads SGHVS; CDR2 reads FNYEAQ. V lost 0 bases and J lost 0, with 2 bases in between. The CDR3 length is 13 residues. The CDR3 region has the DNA TGTGCCAGCAGCTTAGCGTACCAAGAGACCCAGTACTTC. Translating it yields CASSLAYQETQYF.

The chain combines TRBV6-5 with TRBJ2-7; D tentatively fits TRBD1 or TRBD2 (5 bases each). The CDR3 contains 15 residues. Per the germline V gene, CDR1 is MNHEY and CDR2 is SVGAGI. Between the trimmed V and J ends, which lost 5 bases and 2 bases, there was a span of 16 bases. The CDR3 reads CASSPGGLLTYEQYF. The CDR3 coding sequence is TGTGCCAGCAGTCCTGGGGGTCTTCTAACCTACGAGCAGTACTTC.